This T cell receptor (beta chain) stems from a study of PD-1 blockade in classical Hodgkin lymphoma. Across the study: Patients in the cohort were put on intravenous nivolumab, 3 mg/kg every 2 weeks.

Study observations and caveats: The origin of the repertoire differences remains undefined, with disease activity or prior therapy as possible causes. Lower baseline TCR diversity was reported for newly diagnosed patients than for healthy donors.

The table came from immunoSEQ multiplex PCR; TCRdb's copy has only in-frame clones and leaves some out. The data contain some 96,000 clones, under 95% of them singletons. Specified time point: cycle 4 day 1 (C4D1), after 6 weeks of nivolumab. Autologous stem cell transplantation was followed by relapse in every patient, and brentuximab vedotin exposure varied. Best overall response was complete response, partial response or progressive disease in these relapsed/refractory classical Hodgkin lymphoma patients. Germline values: CDR1 LNHDA, CDR2 SQIVND (reference sequence). The CDR3 loop spans 16 amino acids. V lost 6 bases to trimming and J lost 3 bases, with 19 bases between them. About this clone itself: Antigen: not known.

The genes are TRBV19 and TRBJ2-3; D might be TRBD2 (6 bases). Material: peripheral blood mononuclear cells (PBMCs), obtained before the fourth cycle of nivolumab. The source of this sequence is a human donor with classical Hodgkin lymphoma. The CDR3 here is CASSSLGAGRTDTQYF. For the CDR3, the DNA is TGTGCCAGTAGCAGTCTAGGCGCGGGGCGAACAGATACGCAGTATTTT.